The entry below gives a single TCR beta chain sequence along with its context. A much larger clone lies a single base off, so this may be a read error. This sample is part of a study of molecular identifiers for immune sequencing clone quantification. From the PCR reads, TCRdb called clonotypes with MiXCR, one entry per CDR3 protein. The data contain more than 300,000 distinct CDR3 sequences, roughly a fifth of them singletons. The sample comprised naive CD8+ T cells from blood, with Jurkat cell RNA spiked in. Subset in this sample: FACS-sorted CD8+CD4-CCR7+CD45RA+ naive T cells. The TCR comes from a human donor in good health. Some libraries in this study had Jurkat cell RNA spiked in.

This chain's CDR3 is CATSRGNSGGVTGTQYF. CDR3 DNA sequence: TGTGCCACCAGCAGAGGAAATAGCGGGGGAGTCACAGGTACGCAGTATTTT. V is TRBV15 and J is TRBJ2-3; TRBD2 aligns across 9 bases. This CDR3 is 17 amino acids long. The germline V gene has CDR1 LNHNV and CDR2 YYDKDF (reference sequence).